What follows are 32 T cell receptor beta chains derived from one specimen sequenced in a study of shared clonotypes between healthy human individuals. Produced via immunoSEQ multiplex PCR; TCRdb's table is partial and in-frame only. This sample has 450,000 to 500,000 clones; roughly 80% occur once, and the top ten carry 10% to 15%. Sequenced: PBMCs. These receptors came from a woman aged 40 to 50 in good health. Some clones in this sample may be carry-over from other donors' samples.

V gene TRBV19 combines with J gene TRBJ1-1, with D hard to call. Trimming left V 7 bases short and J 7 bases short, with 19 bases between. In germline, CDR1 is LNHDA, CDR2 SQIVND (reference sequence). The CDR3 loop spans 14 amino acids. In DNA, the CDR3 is TGTGCCAGTAACTTCCTCAGGATTTCGGGTGAAGCTTTCTTT. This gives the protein CASNFLRISGEAFF.

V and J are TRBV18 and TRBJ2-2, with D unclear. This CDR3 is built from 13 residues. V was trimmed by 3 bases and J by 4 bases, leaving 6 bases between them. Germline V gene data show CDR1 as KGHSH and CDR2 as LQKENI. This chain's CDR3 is CASSPGSTGELFF. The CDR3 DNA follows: TGTGCCAGCTCACCCGGAAGCACCGGGGAGCTGTTTTTT.

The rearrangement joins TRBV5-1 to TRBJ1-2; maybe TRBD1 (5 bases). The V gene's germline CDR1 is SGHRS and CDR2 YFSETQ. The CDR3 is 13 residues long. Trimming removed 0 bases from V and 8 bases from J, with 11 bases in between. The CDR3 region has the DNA TGCGCCAGCAGCTTGGAGGGAGGGGAGGGCTACACCTTC. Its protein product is CASSLEGGEGYTF. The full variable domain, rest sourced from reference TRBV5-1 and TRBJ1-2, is KAGVTQTPRYLIKTRGQQVTLSCSPISGHRSVSWYQQTPGQGLQFLFEYFSETQRNKGNFPGRFSGRQFSNSRSEMNVSTLELGDSALYLCASSLEGGEGYTFGSGTRLTVV.

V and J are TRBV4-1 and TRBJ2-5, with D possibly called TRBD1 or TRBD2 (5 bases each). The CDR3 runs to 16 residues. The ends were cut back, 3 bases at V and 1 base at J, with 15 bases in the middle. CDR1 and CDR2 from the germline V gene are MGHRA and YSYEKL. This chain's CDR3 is CASSHTRGRAQETQYF. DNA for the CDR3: TGCGCCAGCAGCCATACCCGGGGCAGGGCCCAAGAGACCCAGTACTTC.

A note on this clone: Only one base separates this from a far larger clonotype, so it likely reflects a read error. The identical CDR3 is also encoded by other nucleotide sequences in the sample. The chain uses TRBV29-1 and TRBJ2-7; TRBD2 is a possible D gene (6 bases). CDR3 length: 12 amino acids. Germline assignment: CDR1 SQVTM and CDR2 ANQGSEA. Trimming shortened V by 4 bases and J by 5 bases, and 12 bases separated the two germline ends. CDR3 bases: TGCAGCGTTGTCACCGCTAGCGACGAGCAGTACTTC. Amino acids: CSVVTASDEQYF.

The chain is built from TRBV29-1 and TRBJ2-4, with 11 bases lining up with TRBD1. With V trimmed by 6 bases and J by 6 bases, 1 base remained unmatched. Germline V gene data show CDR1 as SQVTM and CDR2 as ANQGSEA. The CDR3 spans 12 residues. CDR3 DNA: TGCAGCGTCGGGACAGGGGGAAACATTCAGTACTTC. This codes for CSVGTGGNIQYF.

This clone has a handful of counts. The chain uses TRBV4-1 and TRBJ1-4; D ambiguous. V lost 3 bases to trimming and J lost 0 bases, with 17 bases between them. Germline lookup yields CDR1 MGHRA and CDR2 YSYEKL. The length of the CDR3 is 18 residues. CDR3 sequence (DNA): TGCGCCAGCAGCCAGGTCAATTTTTTAGGGCCAACTAATGAAAAACTGTTTTTT. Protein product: CASSQVNFLGPTNEKLFF.

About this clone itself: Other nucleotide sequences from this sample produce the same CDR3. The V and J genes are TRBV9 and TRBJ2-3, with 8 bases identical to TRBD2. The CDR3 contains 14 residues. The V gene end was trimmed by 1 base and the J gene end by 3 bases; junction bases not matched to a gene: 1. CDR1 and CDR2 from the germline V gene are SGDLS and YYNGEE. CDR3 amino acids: CASSVSGRTDTQYF. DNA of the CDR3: TGTGCCAGCAGCGTAAGCGGGAGAACAGATACGCAGTATTTT. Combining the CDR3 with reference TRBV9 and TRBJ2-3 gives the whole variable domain DSGVTQTPKHLITATGQRVTLRCSPRSGDLSVYWYQQSLDQGLQFLIQYYNGEERAKGNILERFSAQQFPDLHSELNLSSLELGDSALYFCASSVSGRTDTQYFGPGTRLTVL.

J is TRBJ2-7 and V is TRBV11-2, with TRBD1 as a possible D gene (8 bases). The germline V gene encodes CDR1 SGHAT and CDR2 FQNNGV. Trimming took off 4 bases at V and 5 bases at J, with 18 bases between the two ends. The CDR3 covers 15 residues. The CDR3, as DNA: TGTGCCAGCAGCTCGACAGACAGGGGAGGGAACGAGCAGTACTTC. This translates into CASSSTDRGGNEQYF.

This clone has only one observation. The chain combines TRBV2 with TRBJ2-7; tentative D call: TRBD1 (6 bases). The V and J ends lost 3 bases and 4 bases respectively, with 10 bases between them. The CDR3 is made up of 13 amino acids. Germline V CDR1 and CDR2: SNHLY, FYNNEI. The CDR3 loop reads CASSEGQLYEQYF. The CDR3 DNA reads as TGTGCCAGCAGTGAGGGACAACTATACGAGCAGTACTTC.

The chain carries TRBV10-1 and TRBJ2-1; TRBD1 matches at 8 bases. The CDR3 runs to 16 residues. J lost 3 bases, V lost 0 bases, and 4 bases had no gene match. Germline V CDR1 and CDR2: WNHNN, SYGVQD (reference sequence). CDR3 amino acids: CASSESGGQGYNEQFF. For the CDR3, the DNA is TGCGCCAGCAGTGAGTCAGGAGGACAGGGCTACAATGAGCAGTTCTTC.

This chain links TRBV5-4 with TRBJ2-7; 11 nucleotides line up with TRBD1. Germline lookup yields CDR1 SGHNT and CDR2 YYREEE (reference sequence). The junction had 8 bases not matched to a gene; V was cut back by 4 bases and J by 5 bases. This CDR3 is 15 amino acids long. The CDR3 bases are TGTGCCAGCAGCCCGTGGACAGGGGGCCCCCACGAGCAGTACTTC. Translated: CASSPWTGGPHEQYF.

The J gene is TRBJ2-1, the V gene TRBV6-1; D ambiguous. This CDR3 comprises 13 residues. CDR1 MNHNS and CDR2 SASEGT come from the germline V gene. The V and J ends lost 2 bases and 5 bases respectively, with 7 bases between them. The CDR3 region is CASSEIANNEQFF. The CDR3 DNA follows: TGTGCCAGCAGTGAAATAGCTAACAATGAGCAGTTCTTC.

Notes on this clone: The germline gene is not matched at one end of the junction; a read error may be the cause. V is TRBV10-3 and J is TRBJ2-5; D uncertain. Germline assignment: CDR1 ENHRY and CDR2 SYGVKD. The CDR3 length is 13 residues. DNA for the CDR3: TGTGCCAGCAGTTACTCACCCCAAGAGACCCAGTACTTC. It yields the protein CASSYSPQETQYF.

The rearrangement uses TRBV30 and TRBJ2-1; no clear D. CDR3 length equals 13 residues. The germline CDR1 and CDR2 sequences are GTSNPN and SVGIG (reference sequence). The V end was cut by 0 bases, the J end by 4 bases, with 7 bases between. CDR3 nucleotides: TGTGCCTGGAGTGTTTATGAGTACAATGAGCAGTTCTTC. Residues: CAWSVYEYNEQFF.

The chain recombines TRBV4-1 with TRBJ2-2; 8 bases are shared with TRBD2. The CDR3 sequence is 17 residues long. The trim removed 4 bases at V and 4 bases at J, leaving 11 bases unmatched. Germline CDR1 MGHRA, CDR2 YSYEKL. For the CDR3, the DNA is TGCGCCAGCAGCCCAACTACTAGCGGCCTACCCACCGGGGAGCTGTTTTTT. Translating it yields CASSPTTSGLPTGELFF.

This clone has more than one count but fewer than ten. CDR3 DNA sequence: TGTGCCAGCAGCTCCGCCGGCTATGAAAGTGGCTACACCTTC. Translating it yields CASSSAGYESGYTF. V is TRBV7-9 and J is TRBJ1-2; no firm D call. Per germline, CDR1 SEHNR and CDR2 FQNEAQ (reference sequence). The V end was cut by 4 bases, the J end by 7 bases, with 16 bases between. CDR3 length: 14 residues.

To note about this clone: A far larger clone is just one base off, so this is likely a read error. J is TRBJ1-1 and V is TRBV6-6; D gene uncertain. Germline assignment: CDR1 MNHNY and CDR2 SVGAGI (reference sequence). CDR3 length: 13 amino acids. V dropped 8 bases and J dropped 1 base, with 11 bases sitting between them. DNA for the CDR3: TGTGCCAGCGGTCGAACAGAGAACACTGAAGCTTTCTTT. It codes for CASGRTENTEAFF.

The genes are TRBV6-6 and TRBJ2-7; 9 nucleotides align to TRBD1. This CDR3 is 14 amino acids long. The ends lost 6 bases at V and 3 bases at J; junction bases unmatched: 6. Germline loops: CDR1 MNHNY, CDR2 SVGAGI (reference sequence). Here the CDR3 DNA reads TGTGCCAGCAGCCGGGGACAGGGCGGCTACGAGCAGTACTTC. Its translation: CASSRGQGGYEQYF.

CDR3 sequence reads: CASSISGLTYNEQFF. The CDR3 region has the DNA TGTGCCAGTAGTATCTCGGGACTAACATACAATGAGCAGTTCTTC. V and J are TRBV19 and TRBJ2-1; 7 bases match TRBD2. Germline CDR1 reads LNHDA; CDR2 reads SQIVND (reference sequence). The CDR3 is 15 amino acids. With V trimmed by 3 bases and J by 4 bases, 6 bases remained unmatched.

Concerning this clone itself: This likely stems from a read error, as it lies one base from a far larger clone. CDR3 region: CASSLSTSRWNTEALF. CDR3 DNA: TGTGCCAGCAGCTTGTCGACAAGCCGGTGGAACACTGAAGCTCTCTTT. The gene calls are TRBV5-6 and TRBJ1-1; no reliable D call. The CDR3 loop spans 16 amino acids. Germline V gives CDR1 SGHDT, CDR2 YYEEEE.

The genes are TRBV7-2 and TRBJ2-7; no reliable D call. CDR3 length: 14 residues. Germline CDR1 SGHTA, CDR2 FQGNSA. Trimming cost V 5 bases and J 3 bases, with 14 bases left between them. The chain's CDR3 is CASSDGIRVYEQYF. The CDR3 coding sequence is TGTGCCAGCAGCGATGGAATTCGGGTCTACGAGCAGTACTTC.

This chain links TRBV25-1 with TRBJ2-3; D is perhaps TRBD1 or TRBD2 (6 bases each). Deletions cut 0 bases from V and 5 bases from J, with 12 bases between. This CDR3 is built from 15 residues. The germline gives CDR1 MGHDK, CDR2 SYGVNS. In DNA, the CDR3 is TGTGCCAGCAGTGAATATGAACAGGGAGGAGATACGCAGTATTTT. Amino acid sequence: CASSEYEQGGDTQYF.

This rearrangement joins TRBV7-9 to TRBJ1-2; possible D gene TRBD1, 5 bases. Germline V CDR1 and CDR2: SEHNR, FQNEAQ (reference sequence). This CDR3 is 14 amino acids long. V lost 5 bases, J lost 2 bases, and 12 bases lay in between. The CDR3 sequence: CASSAPTGNYGYTF. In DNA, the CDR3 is TGTGCCAGCAGCGCACCCACAGGAAACTATGGCTACACCTTC.

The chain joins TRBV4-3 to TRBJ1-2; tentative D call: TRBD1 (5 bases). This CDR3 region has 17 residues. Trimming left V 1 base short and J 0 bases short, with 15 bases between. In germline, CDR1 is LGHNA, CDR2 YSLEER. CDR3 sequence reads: CASSQAPGQGTNYGYTF. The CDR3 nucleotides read TGCGCCAGCAGCCAAGCCCCGGGGCAGGGAACTAACTATGGCTACACCTTC.

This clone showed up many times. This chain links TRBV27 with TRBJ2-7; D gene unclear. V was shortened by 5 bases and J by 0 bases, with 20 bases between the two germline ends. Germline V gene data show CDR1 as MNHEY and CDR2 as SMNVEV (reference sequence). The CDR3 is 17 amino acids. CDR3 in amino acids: CASSKRASGFGSYEQYF. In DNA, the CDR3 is TGTGCCAGCAGTAAACGAGCGTCGGGCTTCGGCTCCTACGAGCAGTACTTC.

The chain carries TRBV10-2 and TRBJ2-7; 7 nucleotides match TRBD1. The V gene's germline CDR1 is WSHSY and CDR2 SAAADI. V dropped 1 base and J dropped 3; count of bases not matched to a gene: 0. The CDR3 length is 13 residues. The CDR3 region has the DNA TGCGCCAGCAGTGAGTACAGGGGCTACGAGCAGTACTTC. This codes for CASSEYRGYEQYF.

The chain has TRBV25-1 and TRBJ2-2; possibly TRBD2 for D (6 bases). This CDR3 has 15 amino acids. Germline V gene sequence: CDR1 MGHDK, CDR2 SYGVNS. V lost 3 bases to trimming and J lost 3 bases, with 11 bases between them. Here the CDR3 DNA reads TGTGCCAGCAGTGAGAGCGGGCGGGACACCGGGGAGCTGTTTTTT. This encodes CASSESGRDTGELFF.

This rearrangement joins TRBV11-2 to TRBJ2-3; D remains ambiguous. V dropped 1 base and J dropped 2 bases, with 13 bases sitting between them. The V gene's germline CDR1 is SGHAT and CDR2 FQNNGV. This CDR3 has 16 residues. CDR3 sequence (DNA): TGTGCCAGCAGCTTAGGGGTCGGAGCATTCACAGATACGCAGTATTTT. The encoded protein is CASSLGVGAFTDTQYF.

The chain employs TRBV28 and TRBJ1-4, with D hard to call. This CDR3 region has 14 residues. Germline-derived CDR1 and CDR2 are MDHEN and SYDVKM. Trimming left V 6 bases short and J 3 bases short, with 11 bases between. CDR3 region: CASSRFSANEKLFF. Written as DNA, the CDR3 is TGTGCCAGCAGCCGGTTTTCTGCTAATGAAAAACTGTTTTTT.

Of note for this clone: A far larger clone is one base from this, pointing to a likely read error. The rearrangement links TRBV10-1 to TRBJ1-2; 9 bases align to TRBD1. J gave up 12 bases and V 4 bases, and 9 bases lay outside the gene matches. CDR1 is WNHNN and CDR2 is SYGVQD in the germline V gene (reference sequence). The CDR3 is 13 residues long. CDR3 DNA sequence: TGCGCCAGCAGTGGGGGACAGGGAGGCGGCCACACCTTC. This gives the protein CASSGGQGGGHTF.

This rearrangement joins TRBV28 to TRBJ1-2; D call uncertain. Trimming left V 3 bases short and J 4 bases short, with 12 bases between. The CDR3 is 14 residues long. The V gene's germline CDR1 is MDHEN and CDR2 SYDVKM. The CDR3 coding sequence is TGTGCCAGCAGTTTTCATTTACTAGGCTATGGCTACACCTTC. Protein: CASSFHLLGYGYTF.